Sequencing of this T cell receptor (beta chain) was carried out in a study of control samples from healthy donors and cancer patients. This CDR3 has 16 residues. V was clipped by 1 base and J by 0 bases; unmatched bases: 1. The germline V gene encodes CDR1 MGHRA and CDR2 YSYEKL. The table came from immunoSEQ multiplex PCR; TCRdb's copy has only in-frame clones and leaves some out. The repertoire holds roughly 55,000 clones, approximately 92% seen once, with 1.7% in the top ten. The rearrangement links TRBV4-1 to TRBJ2-4; TRBD1 aligns across 9 bases. The sequence came from a man in his forties with colorectal cancer. Source material: PBMCs. CDR3 sequence reads: CASSQGQGEAKNIQYF. The CDR3 region has the DNA TGCGCCAGCAGCCAAGGACAGGGGGAAGCCAAAAACATTCAGTACTTC.